This TCR beta chain derives from a study of T cell responses to AZD1222 COVID-19 vaccine (TCRdb year 2021). Turning to the overall study: A total of over 230 trial participants underwent TCR sequencing, of whom about 210 received two doses of AZD1222 and 26 received two doses of the MenACWY control vaccine. Enrollment into the trials was organized by age into subgroups of 18-55, 56-69 and 70-plus years, and those subgroups contained roughly 160, 29 and 62 TCR-sequenced participants, respectively. What the research found in general, with its limitations: A significant rise in spike-specific TCR breadth and depth was observed after two AZD1222 doses relative to day 0 and relative to MenACWY recipients. Conclusions about previously exposed vaccinees are limited because only 5 or 6 AZD1222 recipients were SARS-CoV-2 seropositive at baseline. The whole spike protein was spanned by vaccine-associated CD4 TCRs, and dominant responses were seen in regions 160-218 and 743-854. In the small 56-69-year group, the increase in depth fell short of significance, most likely because of low power. Because no day 14 peak-response samples were available, the repertoires could be characterized only after the peak T cell response. Nearly half of unique spike-specific TCRs reportedly recognized epitopes outside regions mutated in the B.1.351 and B.1.1.7 variants. Participants were mostly white British, with more females than males. The authors suggested clonal diversity may have been underestimated.

The CDR3 regions of human TCRbeta chains were subjected to immunosequencing. Processing in the source paper ran as follows. TCRs in the repertoires were matched against a reference library of SARS-CoV-2-specific TCRs that had been generated with the MIRA antigen-specificity platform. Breadth was defined as the fraction of unique TCRs that were SARS-CoV-2-associated, and depth was defined as the fraction of total T cells that were SARS-CoV-2-associated. Using the MIRA data, every spike-specific TCR was mapped to the spike region that the TCR reacted to and assigned to either a CD4 or a CD8 class. Log10-transformed breadth and depth values were compared by one-way ANOVA with Sidak's multiple comparisons tests. As stored in TCRdb, this immuneACCESS dataset retains in-frame rearrangements with V and J assigned. A fraction of the clones does not appear; measured against another copy, unresolved V genes explain less than half of the discrepancy, and the remainder lacks a known reason. V, J and clone size are those of that table, while D and trimming were read from the DNA. In all, the sample holds about 81,000 clones, and 91% of those were seen once. Roughly 8% of the sample rests with the top ten.

The CDR3 covers 18 residues, taking in both the cysteine and the phenylalanine. Here the CDR3 DNA is all that survives: 54 bases in frame from base 1. The germline V gene provides CDR1 SGHTA and CDR2 FQGNSA. After removal of 1 base from V and 5 bases from J, the junction retains 6 bases not matched to a gene. On this clone itself: Its antigen specificity is not known. No much larger clone is present one base from it, and per-base qualities are unavailable.

This specimen's time point label, interpreted: about 28 days (+/-7) after the second vaccine dose. AZD1222 recipients with second doses at about 4 weeks or about 12 weeks were pooled, because spike-specific TCR depth and breadth did not differ between schedules. Samples from vaccinated people were obtained from the UK trials COV001 and COV002, which included a single-blind randomized controlled phase 2/3 trial of AZD1222 (ChAdOx1 nCoV-19) in healthy adults. Trial participant PBMC samples were collected at day 0 and day 28 after the second dose for TCRbeta chain sequencing. The TCR sequence derives from an adult who received the AZD1222 COVID-19 vaccine. The chain joins TRBV7-2 to TRBJ2-1, with TRBD2 identical over 15 junction bases. The input for sequencing was peripheral blood, taken 28 days after the second AZD1222 dose. The nucleotide sequence reads as follows: TGTGCCAGCAGCTTAGAGGGGACTAGCGGGAGGTGGCACAATGAGCAGTTCTTC. It codes for CASSLEGTSGRWHNEQFF.